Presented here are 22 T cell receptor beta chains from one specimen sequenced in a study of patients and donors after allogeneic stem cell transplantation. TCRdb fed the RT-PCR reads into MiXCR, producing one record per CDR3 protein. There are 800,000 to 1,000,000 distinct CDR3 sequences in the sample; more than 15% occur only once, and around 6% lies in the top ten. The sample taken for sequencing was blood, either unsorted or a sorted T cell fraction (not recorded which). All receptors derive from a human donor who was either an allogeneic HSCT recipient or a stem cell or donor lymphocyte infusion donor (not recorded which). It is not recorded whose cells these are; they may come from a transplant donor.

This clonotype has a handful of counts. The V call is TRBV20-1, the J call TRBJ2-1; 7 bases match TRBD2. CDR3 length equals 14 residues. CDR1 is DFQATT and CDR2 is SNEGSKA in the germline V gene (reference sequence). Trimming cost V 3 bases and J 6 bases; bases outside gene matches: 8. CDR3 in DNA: TGCAGTGCTAGCTTAGCGGGTCTGACCAATGAGCAGTTCTTC. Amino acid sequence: CSASLAGLTNEQFF.

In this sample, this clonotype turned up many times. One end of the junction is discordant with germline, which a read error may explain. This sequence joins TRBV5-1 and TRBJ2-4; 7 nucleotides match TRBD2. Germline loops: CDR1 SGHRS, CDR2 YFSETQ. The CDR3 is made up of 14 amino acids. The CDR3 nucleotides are TGTGCCAGCAGCTTGGGAGGGGCCAAAAACATTCAGTACTTC. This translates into CASSLGGAKNIQYF.

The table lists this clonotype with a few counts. The CDR3: CAISPSGGIQHQETQYF. The CDR3 DNA is TGTGCCATCAGTCCCAGCGGGGGGATCCAACATCAAGAGACCCAGTACTTC. V usage is TRBV10-3 and J usage is TRBJ2-5; TRBD2 matches at 9 bases. The germline V gene has CDR1 ENHRY and CDR2 SYGVKD. The ends lost 5 bases at V and 2 bases at J; junction bases unmatched: 12. This CDR3 spans 17 amino acids.

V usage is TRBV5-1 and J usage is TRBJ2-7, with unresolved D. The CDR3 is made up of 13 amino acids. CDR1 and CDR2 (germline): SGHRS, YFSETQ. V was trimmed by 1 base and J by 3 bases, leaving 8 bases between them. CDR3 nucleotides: TGCGCCAGCAGCTTGATGTTTTTCTACGAGCAGTACTTC. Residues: CASSLMFFYEQYF.

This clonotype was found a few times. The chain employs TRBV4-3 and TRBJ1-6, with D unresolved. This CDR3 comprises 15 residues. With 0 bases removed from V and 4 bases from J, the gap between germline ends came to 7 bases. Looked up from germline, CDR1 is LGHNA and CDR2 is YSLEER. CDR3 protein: CASSQEDEYNSPLHF. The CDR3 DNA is TGCGCCAGCAGCCAAGAAGACGAGTATAATTCACCCCTCCACTTT.

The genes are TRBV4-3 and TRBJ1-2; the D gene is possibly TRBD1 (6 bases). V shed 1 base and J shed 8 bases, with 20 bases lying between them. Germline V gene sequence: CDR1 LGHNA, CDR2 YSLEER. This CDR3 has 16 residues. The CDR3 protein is CASSQGLDRNFFGYTF. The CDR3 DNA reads TGCGCCAGCAGCCAAGGACTAGACAGGAACTTTTTCGGCTACACCTTC.

As DNA, the CDR3 is TGTGCCACCAGTGATCCCAGGACAGGGGTGGACAATGAGCAGTTCTTC. Its protein is CATSDPRTGVDNEQFF. The J gene is TRBJ2-1, the V gene TRBV24-1; TRBD1 aligns across 9 bases. V was clipped by 3 bases and J by 5 bases; unmatched bases: 7. In germline, CDR1 is KGHDR, CDR2 SFDVKD. The CDR3 consists of 16 residues.

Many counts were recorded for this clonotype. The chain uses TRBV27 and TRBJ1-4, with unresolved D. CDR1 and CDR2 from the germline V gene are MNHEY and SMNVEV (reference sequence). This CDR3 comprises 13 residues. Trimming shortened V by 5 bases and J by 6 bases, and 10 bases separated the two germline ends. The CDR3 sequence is CASSPDGDEKLFF. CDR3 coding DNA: TGTGCCAGCAGTCCCGATGGGGATGAAAAACTGTTTTTT.

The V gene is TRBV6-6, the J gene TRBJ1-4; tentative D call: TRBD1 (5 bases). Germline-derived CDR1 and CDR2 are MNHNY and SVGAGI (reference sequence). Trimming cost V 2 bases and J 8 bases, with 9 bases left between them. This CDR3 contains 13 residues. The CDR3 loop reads CASSYPRGEKLFF. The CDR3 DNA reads TGTGCCAGCAGTTACCCCCGGGGGGAAAAACTGTTTTTT.

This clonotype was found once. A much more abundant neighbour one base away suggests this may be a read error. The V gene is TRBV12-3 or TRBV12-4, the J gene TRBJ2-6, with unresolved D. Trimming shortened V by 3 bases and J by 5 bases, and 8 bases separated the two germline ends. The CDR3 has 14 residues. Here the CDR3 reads CASSFTNWANVLTF. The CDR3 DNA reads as TGTGCCAGCAGTTTTACCAATTGGGCCAACGTCCTGACTTTC.

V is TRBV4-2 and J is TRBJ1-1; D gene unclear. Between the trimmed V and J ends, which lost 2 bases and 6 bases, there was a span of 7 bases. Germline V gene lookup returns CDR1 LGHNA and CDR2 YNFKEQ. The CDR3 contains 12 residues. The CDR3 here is CASSQSSPEAFF. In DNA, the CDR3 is TGTGCCAGCAGCCAAAGTTCTCCTGAAGCTTTCTTT.

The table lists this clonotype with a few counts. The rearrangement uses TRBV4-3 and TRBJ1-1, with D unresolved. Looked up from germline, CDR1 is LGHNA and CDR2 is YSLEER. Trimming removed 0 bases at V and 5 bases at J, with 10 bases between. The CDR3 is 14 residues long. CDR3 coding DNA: TGCGCCAGCAGCCAAGAAGGAAAGTGGACTGAAGCTTTCTTT. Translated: CASSQEGKWTEAFF.

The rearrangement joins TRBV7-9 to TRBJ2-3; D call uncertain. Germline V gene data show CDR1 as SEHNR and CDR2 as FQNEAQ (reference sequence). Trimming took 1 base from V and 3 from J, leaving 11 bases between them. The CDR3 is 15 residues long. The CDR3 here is CASSLGLSATDTQYF. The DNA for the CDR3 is TGTGCCAGCAGCTTAGGCCTTTCTGCGACAGATACGCAGTATTTT. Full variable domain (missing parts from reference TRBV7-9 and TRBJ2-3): DTGVSQNPRHKITKRGQNVTFRCDPISEHNRLYWYRQTLGQGPEFLTYFQNEAQLEKSRLLSDRFSAERPKGSFSTLEIQRTEQGDSAMYLCASSLGLSATDTQYFGPGTRLTVL.

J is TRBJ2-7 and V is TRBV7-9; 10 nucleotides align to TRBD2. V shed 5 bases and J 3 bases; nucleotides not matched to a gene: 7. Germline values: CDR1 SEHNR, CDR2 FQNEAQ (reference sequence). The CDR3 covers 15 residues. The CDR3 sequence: CASSRRTSGGYEQYF. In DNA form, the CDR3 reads TGTGCCAGCAGCCGCCGGACTAGCGGAGGCTACGAGCAGTACTTC.

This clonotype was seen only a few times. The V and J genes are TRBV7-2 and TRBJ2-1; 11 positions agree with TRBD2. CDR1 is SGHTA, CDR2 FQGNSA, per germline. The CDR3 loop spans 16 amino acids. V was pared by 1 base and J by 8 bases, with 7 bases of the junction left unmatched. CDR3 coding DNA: TGTGCCAGCAGCTTAGTTAGCGGGGGGGCCTTCTATGAGCAGTTCTTC. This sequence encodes CASSLVSGGAFYEQFF.

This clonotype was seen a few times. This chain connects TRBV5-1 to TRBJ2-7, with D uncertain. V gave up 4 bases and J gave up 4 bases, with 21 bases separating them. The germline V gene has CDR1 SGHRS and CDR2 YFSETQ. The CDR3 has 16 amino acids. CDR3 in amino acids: CASSPAALEEMYEQYF. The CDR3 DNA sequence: TGCGCCAGCAGCCCCGCCGCGCTAGAGGAGATGTACGAGCAGTACTTC. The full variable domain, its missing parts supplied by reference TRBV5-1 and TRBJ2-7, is KAGVTQTPRYLIKTRGQQVTLSCSPISGHRSVSWYQQTPGQGLQFLFEYFSETQRNKGNFPGRFSGRQFSNSRSEMNVSTLELGDSALYLCASSPAALEEMYEQYFGPGTRLTVT.

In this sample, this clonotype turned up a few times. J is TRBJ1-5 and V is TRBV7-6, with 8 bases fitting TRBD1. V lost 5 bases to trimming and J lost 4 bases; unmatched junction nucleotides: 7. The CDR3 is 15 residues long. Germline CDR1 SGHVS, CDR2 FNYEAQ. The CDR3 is CASSHRTGSNQPQHF. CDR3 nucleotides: TGTGCCAGCAGCCATCGGACAGGGAGTAATCAGCCCCAGCATTTT.

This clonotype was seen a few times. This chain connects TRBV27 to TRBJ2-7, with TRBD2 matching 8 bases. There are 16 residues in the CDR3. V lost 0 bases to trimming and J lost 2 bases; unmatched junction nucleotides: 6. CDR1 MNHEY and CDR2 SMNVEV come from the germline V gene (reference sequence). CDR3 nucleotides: TGTGCCAGCAGTTTATCGCGACTAGCGTCCCCCTACGAGCAGTACTTC. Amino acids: CASSLSRLASPYEQYF.

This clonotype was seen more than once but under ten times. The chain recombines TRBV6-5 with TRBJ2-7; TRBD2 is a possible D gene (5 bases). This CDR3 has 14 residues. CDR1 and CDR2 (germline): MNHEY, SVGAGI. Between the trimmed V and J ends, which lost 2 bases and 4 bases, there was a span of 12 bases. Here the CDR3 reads CASSYARWRYEQYF. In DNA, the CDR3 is TGTGCCAGCAGTTACGCCAGGTGGAGGTACGAGCAGTACTTC.

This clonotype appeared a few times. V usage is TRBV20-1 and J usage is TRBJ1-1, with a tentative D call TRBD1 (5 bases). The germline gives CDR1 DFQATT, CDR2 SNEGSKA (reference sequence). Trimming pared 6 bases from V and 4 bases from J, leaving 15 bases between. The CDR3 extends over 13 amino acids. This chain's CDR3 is CSAGQGRTTEAFF. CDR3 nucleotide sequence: TGCAGTGCCGGCCAGGGTCGAACCACTGAAGCTTTCTTT.

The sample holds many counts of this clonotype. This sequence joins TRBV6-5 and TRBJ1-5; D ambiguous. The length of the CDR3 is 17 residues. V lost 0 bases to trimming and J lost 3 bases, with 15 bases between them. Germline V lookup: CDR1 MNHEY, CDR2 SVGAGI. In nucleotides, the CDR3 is TGTGCCAGCAGTTACTCGTTAGCGGATCCTTCCAATCAGCCCCAGCATTTT. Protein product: CASSYSLADPSNQPQHF.

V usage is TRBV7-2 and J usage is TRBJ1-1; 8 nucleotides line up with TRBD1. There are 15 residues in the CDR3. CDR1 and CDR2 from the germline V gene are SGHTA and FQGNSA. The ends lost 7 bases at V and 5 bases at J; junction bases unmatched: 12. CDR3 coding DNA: TGTGCCAGCAACCTGAGCCTGGACAGGGTAACTGAAGCTTTCTTT. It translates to CASNLSLDRVTEAFF.